One sample yielded the 26 T cell receptor beta chains listed below, sequenced in a study of blood T cell repertoires in COVID-19. TCRdb's copy holds only in-frame clones and misses some; the assay was immunoSEQ multiplex PCR. The data contain 200,000 to 250,000 clones, about four fifths of them singletons. The sample taken for sequencing was PBMCs or T cells enriched from blood (not recorded which). These receptors all stem from a woman aged 40 to 49 who had been exposed to COVID-19.

The DNA for the CDR3 is TGTGCCAGCAGCCGCCAGACAGGTGTGAGTACCTACGAGCAGTACTTC. This gives the protein CASSRQTGVSTYEQYF. The gene calls are TRBV27 and TRBJ2-7, with D perhaps matching TRBD1 (6 bases). Trimming cost V 6 bases and J 2 bases, with 20 bases left between them. CDR1 and CDR2 from the germline V gene are MNHEY and SMNVEV (reference sequence). The CDR3 runs to 16 residues.

The chain employs TRBV12-3 or TRBV12-4 and TRBJ1-1; D remains ambiguous. The CDR3 runs 13 residues. V lost 5 bases and J 6 bases, leaving 13 bases between the germline ends. The DNA for the CDR3 is TGTGCCAGCAGTCCCCCAGTGCCCGCTGAAGCTTTCTTT. It is translated as CASSPPVPAEAFF.

The gene calls are TRBV10-3 and TRBJ1-4; no reliable D call. Trimming took 4 bases from V and 6 from J, leaving 12 bases between them. The CDR3 length is 14 residues. CDR1 ENHRY and CDR2 SYGVKD come from the germline V gene. Here the CDR3 reads CAISGRGQDEKLFF. CDR3 bases: TGTGCCATCAGTGGGAGAGGGCAGGATGAAAAACTGTTTTTT.

This sequence joins TRBV29-1 and TRBJ1-2; 7 nucleotides match TRBD1. With V trimmed by 3 bases and J by 4 bases, 17 bases remained unmatched. Looked up from germline, CDR1 is SQVTM and CDR2 is ANQGSEA. The CDR3 length is 17 residues. CDR3 in amino acids: CSVEEATGTADLYGYTF. Here the CDR3 DNA reads TGCAGCGTTGAGGAAGCCACCGGGACAGCTGACCTCTATGGCTACACCTTC. Complete variable domain (other parts from reference TRBV29-1 and TRBJ1-2): SAVISQKPSRDICQRGTSLTIQCQVDSQVTMMFWYRQQPGQSLTLIATANQGSEATYESGFVIDKFPISRPNLTFSTLTVSNMSPEDSSIYLCSVEEATGTADLYGYTFGSGTRLTVV.

The chain is built from TRBV6-5 and TRBJ2-1, with D perhaps matching TRBD1 (5 bases). V dropped 5 bases and J dropped 3 bases, with 8 bases sitting between them. The length of the CDR3 is 13 residues. CDR1 and CDR2 from the germline V gene are MNHEY and SVGAGI. CDR3 loop: CASSQGFYNEQFF. CDR3 sequence (DNA): TGTGCCAGCAGTCAGGGCTTCTACAATGAGCAGTTCTTC.

Here the CDR3 DNA reads TGTGCCACCAGTGATTCCCAGGGATCACCCCTCCACTTT. It codes for CATSDSQGSPLHF. The V call is TRBV24-1, the J call TRBJ1-6; D perhaps matches TRBD1 (5 bases). CDR1 is KGHDR and CDR2 is SFDVKD in the germline V gene. The CDR3 is 13 amino acids. Trimming shortened V by 2 bases and J by 10 bases, and 8 bases separated the two germline ends.

The chain has TRBV19 and TRBJ1-6, with 11 bases lining up with TRBD1. This CDR3 is 16 amino acids long. V gave up 5 bases and J gave up 8 bases; unmatched junction bases: 8. Germline CDR1 is LNHDA and CDR2 is SQIVND (reference sequence). In DNA form, the CDR3 reads TGTGCCAGTAGTCCAAGGACAGGGGGCCTAGATTCACCCCTCCACTTT. Encoded protein: CASSPRTGGLDSPLHF.

J is TRBJ2-6 and V is TRBV7-3; tentative D call: TRBD1 (5 bases). Looked up from germline, CDR1 is SGHTA and CDR2 is FQGTGA. Trimming took 4 bases from V and 0 from J, leaving 13 bases between them. This CDR3 is built from 17 residues. The CDR3 nucleotides are TGTGCCAGCAGCTCGGCAGGGCTCTTCTCTGGGGCCAACGTCCTGACTTTC. This translates into CASSSAGLFSGANVLTF.

The rearrangement uses TRBV19 and TRBJ2-3; TRBD1 matches 10 bases. The germline V gene encodes CDR1 LNHDA and CDR2 SQIVND (reference sequence). V lost 4 bases and J lost 0; bases outside the gene matches: 4. The CDR3 extends over 16 amino acids. DNA of the CDR3: TGTGCCAGTAGTACCGACAGGGGGCTGAGCACAGATACGCAGTATTTT. Protein sequence: CASSTDRGLSTDTQYF. Combining the CDR3 with reference TRBV19 and TRBJ2-3 gives the whole variable domain DGGITQSPKYLFRKEGQNVTLSCEQNLNHDAMYWYRQDPGQGLRLIYYSQIVNDFQKGDIAEGYSVSREKKESFPLTVTSAQKNPTAFYLCASSTDRGLSTDTQYFGPGTRLTVL.

This clone was recorded once. The chain combines TRBV5-1 with TRBJ1-2; 7 bases align to TRBD1. This CDR3 has 15 amino acids. After removal of 4 bases from V and 4 bases from J, the junction contained 10 bases not matched to a gene. Per germline, CDR1 SGHRS and CDR2 YFSETQ. The CDR3 sequence: CASSHGDRLLYGYTF. The DNA for the CDR3 is TGCGCCAGCAGCCACGGGGACAGACTACTCTATGGCTACACCTTC.

This clone has only one observation. The chain couples TRBV10-3 to TRBJ1-1, with 10 bases identical to TRBD1. The CDR3 is 15 amino acids. Germline V lookup: CDR1 ENHRY, CDR2 SYGVKD. The V segment lost 0 bases and the J segment 11 bases; nucleotides outside the gene matches: 9. The DNA for the CDR3 is TGTGCCATCAGTGAGTCGACAGGGGGCTGGGTAGAGGCTTTCTTT. The encoded protein is CAISESTGGWVEAFF.

To note about this clone: The sample carries other DNA sequences with the same CDR3. The rearrangement uses TRBV18 and TRBJ1-6; TRBD1 matches at 9 bases. Germline values: CDR1 KGHSH, CDR2 LQKENI. Trimming took 3 bases from V and 6 from J; bases not matched to a gene: 0. This CDR3 has 14 amino acids. The CDR3 reads CASSPGQGNSPLHF. The CDR3 DNA sequence: TGTGCCAGCTCACCGGGACAGGGTAATTCACCCCTCCACTTT.

The J gene is TRBJ1-1, the V gene TRBV5-1; D gene ambiguous. Trimming removed 0 bases at V and 1 base at J, with 10 bases between. There are 15 residues in the CDR3. CDR1 and CDR2 from the germline V gene are SGHRS and YFSETQ. The CDR3 coding sequence is TGCGCCAGCAGCTTGGAACCTAACCCGAACACTGAAGCTTTCTTT. Its protein product is CASSLEPNPNTEAFF. The variable domain in full, with the rest retrieved from reference TRBV5-1 and TRBJ1-1, is KAGVTQTPRYLIKTRGQQVTLSCSPISGHRSVSWYQQTPGQGLQFLFEYFSETQRNKGNFPGRFSGRQFSNSRSEMNVSTLELGDSALYLCASSLEPNPNTEAFFGQGTRLTVV.

The V call is TRBV18, the J call TRBJ2-3; a possible D gene is TRBD1 (5 bases). Trimming removed 5 bases from V and 0 bases from J, with 12 bases in between. This CDR3 is 15 amino acids long. Germline CDR1 reads KGHSH; CDR2 reads LQKENI. The CDR3 sequence is CASSLRQGSTDTQYF. The CDR3 DNA sequence: TGTGCCAGCTCATTACGGCAGGGCAGCACAGATACGCAGTATTTT. Variable domain in full (rest from reference TRBV18 and TRBJ2-3): NAGVMQNPRHLVRRRGQEARLRCSPMKGHSHVYWYRQLPEEGLKFMVYLQKENIIDESGMPKERFSAEFPKEGPSILRIQQVVRGDSAAYFCASSLRQGSTDTQYFGPGTRLTVL.

The chain employs TRBV19 and TRBJ1-5, with a possible D match to TRBD1 (6 bases). Germline lookup yields CDR1 LNHDA and CDR2 SQIVND (reference sequence). Trimming took 3 bases from V and 4 from J, leaving 13 bases between them. The CDR3 runs to 15 residues. CDR3 sequence: CASSIWTAENQPQHF. The CDR3 DNA reads TGTGCCAGTAGTATCTGGACAGCAGAGAATCAGCCCCAGCATTTT. Full variable domain (missing parts from reference TRBV19 and TRBJ1-5): DGGITQSPKYLFRKEGQNVTLSCEQNLNHDAMYWYRQDPGQGLRLIYYSQIVNDFQKGDIAEGYSVSREKKESFPLTVTSAQKNPTAFYLCASSIWTAENQPQHFGDGTRLSIL.

This chain connects TRBV18 to TRBJ1-1; a possible D gene is TRBD1 (6 bases). Germline V gene sequence: CDR1 KGHSH, CDR2 LQKENI. V was clipped by 3 bases and J by 10 bases, with 18 bases between them. The CDR3 contains 14 residues. CDR3: CASSPSSGEVRAFF. CDR3 sequence (DNA): TGTGCCAGCTCACCCTCCTCAGGGGAAGTGCGAGCTTTCTTT. The complete variable domain, with remaining parts taken from reference TRBV18 and TRBJ1-1, reads NAGVMQNPRHLVRRRGQEARLRCSPMKGHSHVYWYRQLPEEGLKFMVYLQKENIIDESGMPKERFSAEFPKEGPSILRIQQVVRGDSAAYFCASSPSSGEVRAFFGQGTRLTVV.

The table lists this clone with a count of one. The gene calls are TRBV19 and TRBJ1-1; no clear D. The V gene's germline CDR1 is LNHDA and CDR2 SQIVND (reference sequence). This CDR3 region has 15 residues. With 5 bases removed from V and 1 base from J, the gap between germline ends came to 14 bases. As DNA, the CDR3 is TGTGCCAGTAGTCCACAACCCCGACAGAACACTGAAGCTTTCTTT. Its translation is CASSPQPRQNTEAFF.

This sequence joins TRBV25-1 and TRBJ1-4, with TRBD1 matching 10 bases. Germline trimming cut 3 bases from V and 8 bases from J; bases unmatched to any gene: 3. Germline V gene lookup returns CDR1 MGHDK and CDR2 SYGVNS. The CDR3 runs 14 residues. CDR3 nucleotides: TGTGCCAGCAGTGATCGGACAGGGGGGGAAAAACTGTTTTTT. It is translated as CASSDRTGGEKLFF.

A few counts support this clone. This chain uses TRBV19 with TRBJ2-5; a possible D gene is TRBD2 (5 bases). The CDR3 has 14 amino acids. Trimming took off 1 base at V and 5 bases at J, with 11 bases between the two ends. Germline CDR1 reads LNHDA; CDR2 reads SQIVND (reference sequence). CDR3 nucleotides: TGTGCCAGTAGTATAGCGGGGTCCCGGGAGACCCAGTACTTC. Encoded protein: CASSIAGSRETQYF.

A few counts support this clone. The junction differs from germline at one of its ends, possibly a read error. The gene calls are TRBV5-8 and TRBJ1-2; TRBD1 aligns across 7 bases. This CDR3 comprises 11 residues. The germline CDR1 and CDR2 sequences are SGHTS and YDEGEE. The CDR3 region has the DNA TGTGCCAGCAGCTCCTTCGGGACAGAAGCCTTC. This translates into CASSSFGTEAF.

The chain couples TRBV7-2 to TRBJ1-1, with 9 positions matching TRBD1. Unmatched junction bases numbered 2, after V lost 2 bases and J lost 1 base. The CDR3 has 15 amino acids. The V gene's germline CDR1 is SGHTA and CDR2 FQGNSA. The CDR3 DNA is TGTGCCAGCAGCTTATGGACAGGGGCGAACACTGAAGCTTTCTTT. This sequence encodes CASSLWTGANTEAFF.

The V call is TRBV28, the J call TRBJ2-5; TRBD1 matches 9 bases. Germline values: CDR1 MDHEN, CDR2 SYDVKM. The V gene end was trimmed by 6 bases and the J gene end by 6 bases; junction bases not matched to a gene: 8. The CDR3 is 14 residues long. The CDR3 DNA sequence: TGTGCCAGCAGCCCCGGGACAGGGTGGAAGACCCAGTACTTC. The encoded protein is CASSPGTGWKTQYF.

J is TRBJ1-2 and V is TRBV7-8; 7 positions agree with TRBD1. The CDR3 contains 15 residues. Per the germline V gene, CDR1 is SGHVS and CDR2 is FQNEAQ. V was clipped by 5 bases and J by 1 base; unmatched bases: 7. The CDR3 DNA reads as TGTGCCAGCAGCCCACTGGGACAGCATAACTATGGCTACACCTTC. Translation gives CASSPLGQHNYGYTF.

Details on this clone: Different DNA sequences within this sample yield the same CDR3. J is TRBJ1-5 and V is TRBV5-5; D might be TRBD1 (6 bases). Germline V gene data show CDR1 as SGHKS and CDR2 as YYEKEE (reference sequence). There are 13 residues in the CDR3. V lost 0 bases to trimming and J lost 5 bases, with 6 bases between them. The DNA for the CDR3 is TGTGCCAGCAGCTTGGACAGGGATCAGCCCCAGCATTTT. Translation: CASSLDRDQPQHF.

This clone was recorded once. The rearrangement links TRBV27 to TRBJ2-1, with 13 bases fitting TRBD2. Germline CDR1 is MNHEY and CDR2 is SMNVEV (reference sequence). The CDR3 loop spans 15 amino acids. Germline trimming cut 6 bases from V and 9 bases from J; bases unmatched to any gene: 8. The CDR3 nucleotides read TGTGCCAGCAGCCGACTAGCGGGGGGCCCCAGTGAGCAGTTCTTC. Translating it yields CASSRLAGGPSEQFF.

DNA for the CDR3: TGTGCCAGCAGTGGGACAGCCACAGATACGCAGTATTTT. This translates into CASSGTATDTQYF. The chain joins TRBV25-1 to TRBJ2-3; D might be TRBD1 (6 bases). Between the trimmed V and J ends, which lost 4 bases and 2 bases, there was a span of 7 bases. Germline lookup yields CDR1 MGHDK and CDR2 SYGVNS. The CDR3 has 13 amino acids.